Sequencing of this T cell receptor beta chain was carried out in a study of T cells in Graves' hyperthyroidism and ophthalmopathy. The TCR beta CDR3 regions underwent amplification using RNA transcripts as the source. A first-round RT-PCR of the TCR CDR3 used the HTBI primer set. Using its own MiXCR run on the multiplex PCR reads, TCRdb lists one record per CDR3 protein. The repertoire holds some 320,000 distinct CDR3 sequences, with roughly 13% as singletons. There are many counts of this clonotype. As yet, its antigen is unknown. Reasons for excluding patients were uncontrolled infection, other autoimmune disease, pregnancy or lactation. General observations from the study: Appearing also in blood were most of the thyroid clonotypes expanded above 0.001. Stable hyperthyroidism was separated from ophthalmopathy by a model based on 13 V-J features.

This TCR derives from a woman in her thirties or forties with Graves' ophthalmopathy. What was sequenced was blood.

CDR3 sequence: CASSLGAGGSYTF. CDR3 DNA: TGTGCCAGCAGCTTAGGGGCAGGGGGTAGCTACACCTTC. The chain is built from TRBV7-2 and TRBJ1-2; 7 bases are shared with TRBD1. CDR1 is SGHTA and CDR2 is FQGNSA in the germline V gene. The CDR3 extends over 13 amino acids. Trimming at V came to 1 base and at J to 9 bases, leaving 5 bases not matched to a gene.